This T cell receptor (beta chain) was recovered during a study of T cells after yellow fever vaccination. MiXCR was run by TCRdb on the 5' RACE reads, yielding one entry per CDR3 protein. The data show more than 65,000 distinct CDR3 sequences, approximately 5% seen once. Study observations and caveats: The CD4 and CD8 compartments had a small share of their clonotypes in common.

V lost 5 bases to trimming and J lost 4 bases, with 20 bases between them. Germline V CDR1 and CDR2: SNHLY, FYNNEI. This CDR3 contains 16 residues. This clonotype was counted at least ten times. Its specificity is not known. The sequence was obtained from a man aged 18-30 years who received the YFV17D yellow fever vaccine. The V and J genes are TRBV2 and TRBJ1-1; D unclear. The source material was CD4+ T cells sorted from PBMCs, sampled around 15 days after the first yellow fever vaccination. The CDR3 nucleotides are TGTGCCAGCAGTCCAGGACTCAGGACTTTGCTCACTGAAGCTTTCTTT. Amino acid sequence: CASSPGLRTLLTEAFF.